This TCR beta chain is drawn from a study of T cells in Graves' hyperthyroidism and ophthalmopathy. Points from the study as a whole: For ophthalmopathy, model prediction preceded onset by a median 6.5 months. Most thyroid clonotypes expanded above 0.001 were also detected in blood.

Each diagnosis was grounded in clinical symptoms, serum thyroxine and TRAb, thyroid ultrasound, and orbital computed tomography. Amplified regions were TCR beta CDR3 sequences from RNA transcripts. TCR CDR3 regions were first amplified by RT-PCR with HTBI primers. TCRdb independently ran MiXCR on the multiplex PCR reads; one entry per CDR3 protein. This table holds roughly 500,000 distinct CDR3 sequences, 40% to 50% found once. For this clonotype: The antigen is not known.

The receptor was derived from an adult woman with Graves' disease, either hyperthyroidism or ophthalmopathy (not recorded which). Sample: peripheral blood or thyroid tissue (not recorded which).

CDR3 DNA sequence: TGTGCCAGCAGTGCGGCTCAGGCCCAGTACTTC. The encoded protein is CASSAAQAQYF. V gene TRBV2 combines with J gene TRBJ2-5; no reliable D call. Trimming took off 4 bases at V and 9 bases at J, with 9 bases between the two ends. This CDR3 region has 11 residues. Germline loops: CDR1 SNHLY, CDR2 FYNNEI.